This T cell receptor (beta chain) was profiled in a study of response to subunit inactivated influenza vaccine. As for this clonotype: The antigen remains undetermined.

From the RT-PCR reads, TCRdb called clonotypes with MiXCR, one entry per CDR3 protein. The table has more than 600,000 distinct CDR3 sequences, 18% seen once; the top ten hold about a tenth. Points from the study as a whole: The authors put forward the suggestion that each seasonal influenza vaccination may bring in only a limited number of new T cells.

The CDR3 is 12 amino acids. Germline V lookup: CDR1 SGHVS, CDR2 FNYEAQ. The V and J ends lost 6 bases and 10 bases respectively, with 15 bases between them. V is TRBV7-6 and J is TRBJ1-1, with unresolved D. Sample: PBMCs from blood, taken less than 6 days after vaccination. The clonotype was recovered from a man in his fifties or sixties who received an inactivated influenza vaccine. The CDR3 loop is CASSEMVDGAFF. The DNA of the CDR3 is TGTGCCAGCAGTGAGATGGTTGATGGAGCTTTCTTT. Filled out from reference TRBV7-6 and TRBJ1-1, the complete variable domain reads GAGVSQSPRYKVTKRGQDVALRCDPISGHVSLYWYRQALGQGPEFLTYFNYEAQQDKSGLPNDRFSAERPEGSISTLTIQRTEQRDSAMYRCASSEMVDGAFFGQGTRLTVV.